What follows is one T cell receptor (beta chain) and its context. The antigen is not known. CDR3 length: 14 amino acids. With 6 bases removed from V and 2 bases from J, the gap between germline ends came to 14 bases. Germline loops: CDR1 SGHNT, CDR2 YYREEE (reference sequence). The data were taken from a study of cytomegalovirus exposure and HLA in healthy donors. General study results and limits: It was shown in a later analysis that HLA-associated TCR beta chains were more clonally expanded than other, equally common chains. An assumption of roughly uniform sequencing depth across donors underlay the presence/absence analyses.

The PCR ran on 60 Vbeta and 13 Jbeta primers. Clones were read by immunoSEQ multiplex PCR, and TCRdb kept only the in-frame ones, dropping some. The sample carries tens of thousands of clones, around two fifths recorded once. The specimen sequenced was PBMCs. The sequence was collected from a woman in her forties or fifties in good health and CMV-seronegative. The chain carries TRBV5-4 and TRBJ1-1; possibly TRBD1 for D (6 bases). The CDR3 bases are TGTGCCAGCAAACCGAGGGGGGGAAACACTGAAGCTTTCTTT. It specifies CASKPRGGNTEAFF. The variable domain in full, with the rest retrieved from reference TRBV5-4 and TRBJ1-1, is ETGVTQSPTHLIKTRGQQVTLRCSSQSGHNTVSWYQQALGQGPQFIFQYYREEENGRGNFPPRFSGLQFPNYSSELNVNALELDDSALYLCASKPRGGNTEAFFGQGTRLTVV.